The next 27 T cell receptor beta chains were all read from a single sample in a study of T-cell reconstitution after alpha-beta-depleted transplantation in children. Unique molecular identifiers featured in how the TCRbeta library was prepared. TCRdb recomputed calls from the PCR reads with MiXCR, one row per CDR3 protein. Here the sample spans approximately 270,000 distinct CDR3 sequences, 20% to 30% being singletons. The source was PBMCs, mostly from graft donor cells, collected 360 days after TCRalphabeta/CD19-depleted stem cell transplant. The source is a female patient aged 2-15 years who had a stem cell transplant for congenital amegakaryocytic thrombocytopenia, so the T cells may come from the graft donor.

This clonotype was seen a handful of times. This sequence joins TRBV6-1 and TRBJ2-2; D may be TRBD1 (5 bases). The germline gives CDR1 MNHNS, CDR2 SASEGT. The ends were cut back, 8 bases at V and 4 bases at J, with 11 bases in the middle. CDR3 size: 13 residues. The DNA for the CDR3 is TGTGCCAGCCGGGCAGGGTCCACCGGGGAGCTGTTTTTT. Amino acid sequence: CASRAGSTGELFF.

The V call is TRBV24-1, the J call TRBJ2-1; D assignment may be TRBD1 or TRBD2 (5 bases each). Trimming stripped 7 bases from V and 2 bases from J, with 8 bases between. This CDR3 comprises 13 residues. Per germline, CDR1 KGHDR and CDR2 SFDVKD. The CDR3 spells CATSPGPYNEQFF. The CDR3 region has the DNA TGTGCCACCAGCCCGGGACCCTACAATGAGCAGTTCTTC.

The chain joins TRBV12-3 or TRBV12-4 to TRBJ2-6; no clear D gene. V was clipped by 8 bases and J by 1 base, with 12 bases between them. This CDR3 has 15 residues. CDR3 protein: CASLSFGSGANVLTF. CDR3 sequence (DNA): TGTGCCAGCCTCTCCTTCGGTTCTGGGGCCAACGTCCTGACTTTC.

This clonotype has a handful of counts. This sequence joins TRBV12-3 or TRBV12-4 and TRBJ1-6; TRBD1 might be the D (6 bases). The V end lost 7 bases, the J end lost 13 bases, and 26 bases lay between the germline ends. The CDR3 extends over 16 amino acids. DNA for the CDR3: TGTGCCAGCACCGGGGGAAAGACAGGTCTTCGGTCCCCCCTCCACTTT. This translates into CASTGGKTGLRSPLHF.

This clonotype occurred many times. The CDR3, as DNA: TGCGCCAGCAGCCAAGTTTGGGGACCAAACAATGAGCAGTTCTTC. Translating it yields CASSQVWGPNNEQFF. V and J are TRBV4-1 and TRBJ2-1, with D possibly being TRBD1 or TRBD2 (5 bases each). V gave up 1 base and J gave up 5 bases, with 12 bases separating them. The CDR3 is made up of 15 amino acids. The germline gives CDR1 MGHRA, CDR2 YSYEKL.

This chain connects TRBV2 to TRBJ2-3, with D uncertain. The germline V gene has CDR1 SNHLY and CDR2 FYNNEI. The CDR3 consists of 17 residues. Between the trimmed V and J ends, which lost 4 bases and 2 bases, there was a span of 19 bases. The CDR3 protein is CASSVPLQTLPTDTQYF. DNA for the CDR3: TGTGCCAGCAGTGTCCCCCTTCAGACCTTGCCCACAGATACGCAGTATTTT.

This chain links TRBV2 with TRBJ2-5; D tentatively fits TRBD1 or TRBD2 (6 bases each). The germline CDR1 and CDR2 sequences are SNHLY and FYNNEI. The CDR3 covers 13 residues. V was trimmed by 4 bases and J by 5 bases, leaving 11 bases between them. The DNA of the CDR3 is TGTGCCAGCAGTGTGGGGGGCATCGAGACCCAGTACTTC. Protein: CASSVGGIETQYF.

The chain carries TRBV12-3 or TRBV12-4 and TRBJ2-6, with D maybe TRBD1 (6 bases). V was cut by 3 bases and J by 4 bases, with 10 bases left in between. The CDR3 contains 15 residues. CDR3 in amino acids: CASSLRDTGANVLTF. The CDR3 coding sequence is TGTGCCAGCAGTTTGAGGGACACAGGGGCCAACGTCCTGACTTTC.

DNA for the CDR3: TGTGCCAGCAGTTACTCTGGGGACGAGCAGTACTTC. It is translated as CASSYSGDEQYF. The genes are TRBV6-5 and TRBJ2-7; D gene ambiguous. Trimming shortened V by 0 bases and J by 5 bases, and 5 bases separated the two germline ends. The CDR3 extends over 12 amino acids. CDR1 and CDR2 (germline): MNHEY, SVGAGI.

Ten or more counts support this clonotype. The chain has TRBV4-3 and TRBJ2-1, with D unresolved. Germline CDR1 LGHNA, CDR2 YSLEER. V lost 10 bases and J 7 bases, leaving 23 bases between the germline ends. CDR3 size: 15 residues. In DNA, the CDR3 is TGCGCCACTAACTCACCACTGAATGGCTATAATGAGCAGTTCTTC. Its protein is CATNSPLNGYNEQFF.

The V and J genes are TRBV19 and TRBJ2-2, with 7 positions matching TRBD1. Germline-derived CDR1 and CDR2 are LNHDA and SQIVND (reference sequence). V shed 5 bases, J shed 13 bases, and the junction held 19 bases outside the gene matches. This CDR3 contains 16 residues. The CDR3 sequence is CASSGPDRTTPMGLFF. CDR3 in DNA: TGTGCCAGTAGTGGCCCGGACAGGACAACACCAATGGGGCTGTTTTTT.

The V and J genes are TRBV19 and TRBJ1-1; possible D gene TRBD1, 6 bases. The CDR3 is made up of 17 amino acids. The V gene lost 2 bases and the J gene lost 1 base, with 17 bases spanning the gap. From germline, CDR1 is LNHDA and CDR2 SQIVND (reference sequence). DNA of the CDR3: TGTGCCAGTAGTATAATCGTCGGGGGCAGGAAGAACACTGAAGCTTTCTTT. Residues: CASSIIVGGRKNTEAFF.

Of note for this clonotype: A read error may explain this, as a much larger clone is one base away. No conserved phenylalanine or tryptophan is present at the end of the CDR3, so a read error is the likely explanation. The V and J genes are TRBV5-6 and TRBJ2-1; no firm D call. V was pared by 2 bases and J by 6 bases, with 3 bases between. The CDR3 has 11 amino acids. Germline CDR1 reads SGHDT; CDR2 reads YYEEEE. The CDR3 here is CASSFRNEQFL. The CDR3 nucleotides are TGTGCCAGCAGCTTTCGCAATGAGCAGTTCTTA.

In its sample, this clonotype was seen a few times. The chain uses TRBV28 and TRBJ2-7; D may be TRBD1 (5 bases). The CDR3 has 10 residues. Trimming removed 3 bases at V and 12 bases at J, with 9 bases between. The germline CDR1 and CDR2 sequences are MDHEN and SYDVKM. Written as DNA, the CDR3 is TGTGCCAGCAGTTTGCAGGGCGGGTACTTC. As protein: CASSLQGGYF. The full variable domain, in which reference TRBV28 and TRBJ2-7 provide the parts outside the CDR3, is DVKVTQSSRYLVKRTGEKVFLECVQDMDHENMFWYRQDPGLGLRLIYFSYDVKMKEKGDIPEGYSVSREKKERFSLILESASTNQTSMYLCASSLQGGYFGPGTRLTVT.

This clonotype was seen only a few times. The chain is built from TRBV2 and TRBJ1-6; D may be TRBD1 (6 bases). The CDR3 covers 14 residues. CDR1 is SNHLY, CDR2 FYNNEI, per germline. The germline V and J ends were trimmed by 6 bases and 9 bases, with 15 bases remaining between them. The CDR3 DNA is TGTGCCAGCAGCGACAGGAACTTCCCTTCACCCCTCCACTTT. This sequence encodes CASSDRNFPSPLHF.

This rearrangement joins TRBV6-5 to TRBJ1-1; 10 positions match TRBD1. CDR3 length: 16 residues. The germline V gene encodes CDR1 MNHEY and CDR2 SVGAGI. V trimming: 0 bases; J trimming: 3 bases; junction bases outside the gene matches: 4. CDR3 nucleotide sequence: TGTGCCAGCAGTTACTCGGGACAGGGGACGGACACTGAAGCTTTCTTT. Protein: CASSYSGQGTDTEAFF.

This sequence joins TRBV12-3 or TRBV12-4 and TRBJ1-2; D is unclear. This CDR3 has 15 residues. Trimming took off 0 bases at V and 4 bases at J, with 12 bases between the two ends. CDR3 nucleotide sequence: TGTGCCAGCAGTTTAGCCCGGAAATCTGTCTATGGCTACACCTTC. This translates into CASSLARKSVYGYTF.

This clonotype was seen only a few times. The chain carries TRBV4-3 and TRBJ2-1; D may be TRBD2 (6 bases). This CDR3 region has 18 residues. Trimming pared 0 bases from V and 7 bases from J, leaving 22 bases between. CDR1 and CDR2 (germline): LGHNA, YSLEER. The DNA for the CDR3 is TGCGCCAGCAGCCAAGATAGCGGTGACGTCGCCTCTAGTAATGAGCAGTTCTTC. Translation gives CASSQDSGDVASSNEQFF.

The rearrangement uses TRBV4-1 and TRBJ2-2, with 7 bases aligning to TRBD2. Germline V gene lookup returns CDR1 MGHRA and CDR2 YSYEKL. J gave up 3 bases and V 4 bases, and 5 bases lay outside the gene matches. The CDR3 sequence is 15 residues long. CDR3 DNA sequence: TGCGCCAGCAGCCTATTTACTAGCGACACCGGGGAGCTGTTTTTT. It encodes CASSLFTSDTGELFF.

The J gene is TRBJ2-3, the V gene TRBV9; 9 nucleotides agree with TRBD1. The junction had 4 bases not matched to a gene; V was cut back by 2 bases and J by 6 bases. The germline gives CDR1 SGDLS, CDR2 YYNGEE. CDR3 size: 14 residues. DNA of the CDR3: TGTGCCAGCAGCGTGGGACAGGGCGCCGATACGCAGTATTTT. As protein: CASSVGQGADTQYF.

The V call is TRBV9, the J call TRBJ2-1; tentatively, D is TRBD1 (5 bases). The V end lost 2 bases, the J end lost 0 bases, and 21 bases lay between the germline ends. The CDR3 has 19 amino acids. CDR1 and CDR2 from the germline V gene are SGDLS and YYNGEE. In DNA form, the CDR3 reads TGTGCCAGCAGCGTGTCTGGGTTCCTAGGGGCGAGCTCCTACAATGAGCAGTTCTTC. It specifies CASSVSGFLGASSYNEQFF.

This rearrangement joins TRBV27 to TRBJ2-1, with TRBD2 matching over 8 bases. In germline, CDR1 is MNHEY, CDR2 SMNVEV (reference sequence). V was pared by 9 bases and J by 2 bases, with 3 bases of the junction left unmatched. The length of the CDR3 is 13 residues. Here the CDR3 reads CASTSGTYNEQFF. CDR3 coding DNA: TGTGCCAGTACTAGCGGAACCTACAATGAGCAGTTCTTC.

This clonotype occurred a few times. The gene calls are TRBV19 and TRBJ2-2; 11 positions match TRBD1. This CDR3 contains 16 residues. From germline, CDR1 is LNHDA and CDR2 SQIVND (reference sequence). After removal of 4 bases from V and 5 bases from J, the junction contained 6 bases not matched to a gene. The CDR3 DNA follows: TGTGCCAGTAGTAAGGCCGGGACAGGGGGAACCGGGGAGCTGTTTTTT. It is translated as CASSKAGTGGTGELFF.

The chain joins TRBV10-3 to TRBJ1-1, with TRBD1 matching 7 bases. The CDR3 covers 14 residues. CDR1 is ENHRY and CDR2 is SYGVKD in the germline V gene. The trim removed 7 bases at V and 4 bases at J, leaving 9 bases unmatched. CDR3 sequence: CAITLTGVGTEAFF. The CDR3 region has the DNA TGTGCCATCACCCTCACAGGGGTCGGCACTGAAGCTTTCTTT.

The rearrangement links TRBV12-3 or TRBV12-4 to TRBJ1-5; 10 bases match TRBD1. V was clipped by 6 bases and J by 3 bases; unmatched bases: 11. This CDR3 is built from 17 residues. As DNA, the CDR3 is TGTGCCAGCAGCCCGACAGGGGGCAGATATGACAATCAGCCCCAGCATTTT. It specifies CASSPTGGRYDNQPQHF.

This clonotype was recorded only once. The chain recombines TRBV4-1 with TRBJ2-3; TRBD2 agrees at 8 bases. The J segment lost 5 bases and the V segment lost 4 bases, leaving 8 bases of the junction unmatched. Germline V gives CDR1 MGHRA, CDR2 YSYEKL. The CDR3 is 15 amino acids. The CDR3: CASSLGGAGVDTQYF. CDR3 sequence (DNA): TGCGCCAGCAGCCTCGGGGGGGCCGGTGTAGATACGCAGTATTTT.

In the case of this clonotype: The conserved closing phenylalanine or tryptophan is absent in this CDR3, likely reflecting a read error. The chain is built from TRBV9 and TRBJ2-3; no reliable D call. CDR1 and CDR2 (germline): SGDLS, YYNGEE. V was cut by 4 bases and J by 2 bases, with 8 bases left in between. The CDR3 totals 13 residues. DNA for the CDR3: TGTGCCAGCAGCCCCCGCCCCACAGATACGCAGTATCTT. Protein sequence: CASSPRPTDTQYL.